The 9 T cell receptor beta chains in this list originate from one sample, sequenced in a study of OX40 agonist ivuxolimab in advanced cancers. Measured with immunoSEQ multiplex PCR; TCRdb has only the in-frame clones, and not every one. Of about 70,000 clones listed, around 86% are singletons. The sample was CD4+ or CD8+ T cells sorted from blood, taken in a trial of the OX40 agonist ivuxolimab. Receptors were obtained from an adult with an advanced solid tumor such as melanoma, head and neck, liver or kidney cancer.

The CDR3 nucleotides are TGTGCCAGCAGCGTAGACCCCTTTGGGGGGGCCTTGGATGAGCAGTTCTTC. It yields the protein CASSVDPFGGALDEQFF. This chain joins TRBV9 and TRBJ2-1, with a weak D call TRBD2 (7 bases). This CDR3 has 17 amino acids. V was pared by 0 bases and J by 8 bases, with 21 bases between. Germline values: CDR1 SGDLS, CDR2 YYNGEE.

The V gene is TRBV28, the J gene TRBJ2-1; 9 bases fit TRBD1. Looked up from germline, CDR1 is MDHEN and CDR2 is SYDVKM. This CDR3 comprises 16 residues. V dropped 5 bases and J dropped 6; count of bases not matched to a gene: 11. The CDR3 DNA reads as TGTGCCAGCAGTCTCACCGGGACAGGGCCTTCCAATGAGCAGTTCTTC. Residues: CASSLTGTGPSNEQFF.

The J gene is TRBJ1-2, the V gene TRBV6-6, with 9 nucleotides matching TRBD1. The CDR3 runs 15 residues. The germline V gene has CDR1 MNHNY and CDR2 SVGAGI (reference sequence). V was pared by 5 bases and J by 4 bases, with 8 bases of the junction left unmatched. The CDR3 coding sequence is TGTGCCAGCAGTGACCGACAGGGGGAGGTCTATGGCTACACCTTC. This gives the protein CASSDRQGEVYGYTF.

The chain carries TRBV9 and TRBJ2-1, with TRBD1 matching over 8 bases. Germline assignment: CDR1 SGDLS and CDR2 YYNGEE. V was clipped by 3 bases and J by 9 bases; unmatched bases: 11. This CDR3 comprises 15 residues. In DNA, the CDR3 is TGTGCCAGCAGCGGCCCGGACAGGGCTTCGTTTGAGCAGTTCTTC. It yields the protein CASSGPDRASFEQFF.

This chain links TRBV9 with TRBJ2-3; D ambiguous. CDR3 length equals 14 residues. V lost 0 bases and J lost 0, with 5 bases in between. CDR1 and CDR2 from the germline V gene are SGDLS and YYNGEE. CDR3 sequence (DNA): TGTGCCAGCAGCGTAGGCCCTAGCACAGATACGCAGTATTTT. This encodes CASSVGPSTDTQYF.

The rearrangement uses TRBV5-1 and TRBJ2-1; 14 nucleotides align to TRBD2. Germline CDR1 reads SGHRS; CDR2 reads YFSETQ. The CDR3 covers 15 residues. J gave up 7 bases and V 5 bases, and 5 bases lay outside the gene matches. CDR3 residues: CASRPGLAGVNEQFF. DNA of the CDR3: TGCGCCAGCAGGCCGGGACTAGCGGGGGTAAATGAGCAGTTCTTC.

This clone came up a few times. The chain uses TRBV9 and TRBJ2-7; 9 positions agree with TRBD1. Trimming cost V 4 bases and J 3 bases; bases outside gene matches: 8. The CDR3 length is 15 residues. Germline V gene sequence: CDR1 SGDLS, CDR2 YYNGEE. The CDR3 sequence is CASSTSPGQGYEQYF. DNA for the CDR3: TGTGCCAGCAGCACTTCCCCGGGACAGGGCTACGAGCAGTACTTC.

V usage is TRBV7-3 and J usage is TRBJ2-3, with 9 bases lining up with TRBD2. V lost 5 bases to trimming and J lost 5 bases; unmatched junction nucleotides: 5. Germline V gene sequence: CDR1 SGHTA, CDR2 FQGTGA. This CDR3 is 14 amino acids long. The CDR3 reads CASSARGGIDTQYF. The CDR3 region has the DNA TGTGCCAGCAGCGCGCGGGGGGGCATAGATACGCAGTATTTT.

This chain joins TRBV30 and TRBJ1-6; 7 nucleotides line up with TRBD1. Looked up from germline, CDR1 is GTSNPN and CDR2 is SVGIG (reference sequence). The CDR3 loop spans 15 amino acids. Trimming took 5 bases from V and 0 from J; bases not matched to a gene: 4. CDR3 region: CAWVQGSSYNSPLHF. CDR3 nucleotides: TGTGCCTGGGTACAGGGGAGCTCCTATAATTCACCCCTCCACTTT.